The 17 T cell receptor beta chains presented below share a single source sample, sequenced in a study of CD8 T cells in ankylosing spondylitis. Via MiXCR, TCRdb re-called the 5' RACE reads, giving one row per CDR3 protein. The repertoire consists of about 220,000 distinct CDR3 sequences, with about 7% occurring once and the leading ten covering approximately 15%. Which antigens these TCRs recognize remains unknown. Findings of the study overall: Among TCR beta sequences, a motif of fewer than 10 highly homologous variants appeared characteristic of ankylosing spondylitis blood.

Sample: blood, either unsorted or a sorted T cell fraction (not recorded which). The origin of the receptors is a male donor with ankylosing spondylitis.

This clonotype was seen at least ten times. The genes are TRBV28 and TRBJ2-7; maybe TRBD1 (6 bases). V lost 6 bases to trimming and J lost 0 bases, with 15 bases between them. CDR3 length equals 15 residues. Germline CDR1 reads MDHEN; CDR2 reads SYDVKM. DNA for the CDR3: TGTGCCAGCAGAGGCCACAGGGAACCCTCCTACGAGCAGTACTTC. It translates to CASRGHREPSYEQYF. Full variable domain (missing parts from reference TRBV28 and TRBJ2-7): DVKVTQSSRYLVKRTGEKVFLECVQDMDHENMFWYRQDPGLGLRLIYFSYDVKMKEKGDIPEGYSVSREKKERFSLILESASTNQTSMYLCASRGHREPSYEQYFGPGTRLTVT.

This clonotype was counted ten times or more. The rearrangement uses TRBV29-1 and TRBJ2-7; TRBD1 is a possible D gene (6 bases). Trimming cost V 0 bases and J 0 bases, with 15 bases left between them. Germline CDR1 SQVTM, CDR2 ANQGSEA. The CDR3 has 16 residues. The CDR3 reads CSVEDPQGRGSYEQYF. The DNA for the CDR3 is TGCAGCGTTGAAGACCCGCAGGGGCGAGGCTCCTACGAGCAGTACTTC.

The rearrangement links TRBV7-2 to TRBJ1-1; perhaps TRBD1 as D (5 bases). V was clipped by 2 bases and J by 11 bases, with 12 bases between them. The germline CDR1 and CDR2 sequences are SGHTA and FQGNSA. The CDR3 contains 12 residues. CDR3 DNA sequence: TGTGCCAGCAGCTTAAAGGGACCAGGCGCTTTCTTT. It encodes CASSLKGPGAFF.

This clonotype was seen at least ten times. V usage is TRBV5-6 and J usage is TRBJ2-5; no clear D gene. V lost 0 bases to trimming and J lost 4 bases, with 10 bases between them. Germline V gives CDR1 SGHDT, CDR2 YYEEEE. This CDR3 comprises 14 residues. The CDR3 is CASSLEILTETQYF. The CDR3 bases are TGTGCCAGCAGCTTGGAGATACTAACAGAGACCCAGTACTTC.

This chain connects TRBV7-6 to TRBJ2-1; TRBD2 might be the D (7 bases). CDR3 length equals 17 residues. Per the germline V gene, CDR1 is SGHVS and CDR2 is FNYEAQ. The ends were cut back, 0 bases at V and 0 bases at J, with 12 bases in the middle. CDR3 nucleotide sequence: TGTGCCAGCAGCTTAGCGGGGGGGCTCAGCTCCTACAATGAGCAGTTCTTC. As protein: CASSLAGGLSSYNEQFF.

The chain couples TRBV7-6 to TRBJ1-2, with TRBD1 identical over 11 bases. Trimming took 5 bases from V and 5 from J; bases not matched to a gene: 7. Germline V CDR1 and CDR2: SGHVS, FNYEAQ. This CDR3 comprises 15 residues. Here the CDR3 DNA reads TGTGCCAGCAGCGCGGGACAGGGGGTTCGATATGGCTACACCTTC. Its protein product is CASSAGQGVRYGYTF.

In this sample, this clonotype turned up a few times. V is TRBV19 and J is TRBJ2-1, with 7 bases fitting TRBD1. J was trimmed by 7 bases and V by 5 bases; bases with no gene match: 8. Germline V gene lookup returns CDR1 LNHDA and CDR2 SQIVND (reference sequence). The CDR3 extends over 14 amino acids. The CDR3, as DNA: TGTGCCAGTAGTCCCTGGACAGGTTCGAATGAGCAGTTCTTC. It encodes CASSPWTGSNEQFF.

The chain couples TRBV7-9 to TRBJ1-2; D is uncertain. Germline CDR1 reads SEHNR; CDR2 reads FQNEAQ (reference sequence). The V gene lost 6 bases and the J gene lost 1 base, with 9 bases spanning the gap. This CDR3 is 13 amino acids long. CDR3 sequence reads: CASRPRINYGYTF. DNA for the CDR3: TGTGCCAGCAGGCCCCGGATTAACTATGGCTACACCTTC.

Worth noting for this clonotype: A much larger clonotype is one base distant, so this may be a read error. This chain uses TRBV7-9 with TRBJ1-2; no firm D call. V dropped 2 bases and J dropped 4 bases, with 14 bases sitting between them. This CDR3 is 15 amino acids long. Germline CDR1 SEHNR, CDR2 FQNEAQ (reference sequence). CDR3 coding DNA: TGTGCCAGCAGCTTATCAGCAGAGGCCGGCTATGGCTACACCTTC. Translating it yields CASSLSAEAGYGYTF.

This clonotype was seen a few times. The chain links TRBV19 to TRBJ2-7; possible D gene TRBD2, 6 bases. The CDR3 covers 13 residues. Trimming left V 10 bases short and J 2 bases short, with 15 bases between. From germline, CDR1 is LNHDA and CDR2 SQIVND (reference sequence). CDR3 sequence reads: CATAGLPPYEQYF. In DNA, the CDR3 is TGTGCCACCGCGGGGCTCCCGCCCTACGAGCAGTACTTC. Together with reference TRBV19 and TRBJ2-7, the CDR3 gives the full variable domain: DGGITQSPKYLFRKEGQNVTLSCEQNLNHDAMYWYRQDPGQGLRLIYYSQIVNDFQKGDIAEGYSVSREKKESFPLTVTSAQKNPTAFYLCATAGLPPYEQYFGPGTRLTVT.

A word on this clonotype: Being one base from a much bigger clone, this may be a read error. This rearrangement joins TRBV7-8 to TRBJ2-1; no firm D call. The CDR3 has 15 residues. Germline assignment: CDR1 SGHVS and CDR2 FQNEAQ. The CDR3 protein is CANSLGPGMLGEQFF. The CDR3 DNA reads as TGTGCCAACAGCTTAGGGCCCGGCATGTTAGGTGAGCAGTTCTTC. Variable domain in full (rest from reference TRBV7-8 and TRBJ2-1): GAGVSQSPRYKVAKRGQDVALRCDPISGHVSLFWYQQALGQGPEFLTYFQNEAQLDKSGLPSDRFFAERPEGSVSTLKIQRTQQEDSAVYLCANSLGPGMLGEQFFGPGTRLTVL.

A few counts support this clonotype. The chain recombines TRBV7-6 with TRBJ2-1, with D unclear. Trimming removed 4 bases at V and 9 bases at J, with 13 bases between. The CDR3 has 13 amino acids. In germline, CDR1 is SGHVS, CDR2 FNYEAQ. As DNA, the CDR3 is TGTGCCAGCAGCTCCGGACCAGCCCGTGAGCAGTTCTTC. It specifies CASSSGPAREQFF. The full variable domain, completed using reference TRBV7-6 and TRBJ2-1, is GAGVSQSPRYKVTKRGQDVALRCDPISGHVSLYWYRQALGQGPEFLTYFNYEAQQDKSGLPNDRFSAERPEGSISTLTIQRTEQRDSAMYRCASSSGPAREQFFGPGTRLTVL.

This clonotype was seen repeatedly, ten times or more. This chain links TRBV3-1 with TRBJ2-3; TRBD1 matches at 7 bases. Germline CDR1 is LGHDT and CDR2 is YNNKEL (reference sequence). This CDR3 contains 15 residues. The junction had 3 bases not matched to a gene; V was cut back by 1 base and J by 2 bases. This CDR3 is CASSQGDRNTDTQYF. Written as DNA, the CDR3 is TGTGCCAGCAGCCAAGGGGACAGAAACACAGATACGCAGTATTTT.

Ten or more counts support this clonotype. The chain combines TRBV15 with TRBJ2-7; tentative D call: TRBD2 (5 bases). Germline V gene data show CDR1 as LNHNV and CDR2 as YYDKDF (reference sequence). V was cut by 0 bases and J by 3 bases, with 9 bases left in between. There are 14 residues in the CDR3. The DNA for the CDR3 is TGTGCCACCAGCAGAGATCGGGGTCACTACGAGCAGTACTTC. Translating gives CATSRDRGHYEQYF.

DNA of the CDR3: TGTGCCAGCAGCGTAGAGGCTAGCGGGGGGCCCGAGCAGTACTTC. This gives the protein CASSVEASGGPEQYF. This chain uses TRBV9 with TRBJ2-7, with 11 positions matching TRBD2. Per the germline V gene, CDR1 is SGDLS and CDR2 is YYNGEE. Trimming removed 0 bases from V and 6 bases from J; junction bases left unmatched: 5. The CDR3 totals 15 residues. Full variable domain (outside the CDR3, taken from reference TRBV9 and TRBJ2-7): DSGVTQTPKHLITATGQRVTLRCSPRSGDLSVYWYQQSLDQGLQFLIQYYNGEERAKGNILERFSAQQFPDLHSELNLSSLELGDSALYFCASSVEASGGPEQYFGPGTRLTVT.

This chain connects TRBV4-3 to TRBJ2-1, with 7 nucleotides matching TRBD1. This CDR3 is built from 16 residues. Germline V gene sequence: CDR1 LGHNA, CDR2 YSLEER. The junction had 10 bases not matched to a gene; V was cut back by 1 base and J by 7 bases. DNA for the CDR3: TGCGCCAGCAGCCAAGGGACAGGCGGAGGTCGGAATGAGCAGTTCTTC. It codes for CASSQGTGGGRNEQFF.

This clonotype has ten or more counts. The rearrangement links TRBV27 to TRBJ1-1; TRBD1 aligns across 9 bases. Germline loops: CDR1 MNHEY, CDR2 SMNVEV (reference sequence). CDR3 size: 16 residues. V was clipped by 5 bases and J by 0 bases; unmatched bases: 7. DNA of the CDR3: TGTGCCAGCAGTCCTCTGGGGACAGGGTTGAACACTGAAGCTTTCTTT. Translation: CASSPLGTGLNTEAFF.